What follows is one T cell receptor beta chain and its context. The antigen is unknown. Clones were sequenced by immunoSEQ multiplex PCR, and TCRdb holds only the in-frame ones, with some missing. The sample records tens of thousands of clones, around 87% being singletons. This sample was included in a study of T cells in narcolepsy. The wider study: Patients with NT1 or NT2 and healthy control donors were enrolled.

Notes on the study in general: Healthy controls reportedly lacked the autoreactive clonotypes serially found in patients' blood. Autoreactive HCRT-specific and TRIB2-specific clonotypes were marked in same-patient CSF-versus-blood CD4+ comparisons. No autoreactive T cell clone sequences appeared in some memory CD4+ repertoires.

The CDR3 is made up of 16 amino acids. V was clipped by 5 bases and J by 2 bases; unmatched bases: 6. CDR1 GTSNPN and CDR2 SVGIG come from the germline V gene (reference sequence). Sequences were obtained from memory (CD45RA-) CD4+ T cells from blood. This chain joins TRBV30 and TRBJ2-5; 15 bases fit TRBD2. This TCR derives from a human donor in good health. This CDR3 reads CAWVRGLAGGQETQYF. CDR3 sequence (DNA): TGTGCCTGGGTTCGGGGACTAGCGGGGGGACAAGAGACCCAGTACTTC. The complete variable domain, with remaining parts taken from reference TRBV30 and TRBJ2-5, reads SQTIHQWPATLVQPVGSPLSLECTVEGTSNPNLYWYRQAAGRGLQLLFYSVGIGQISSEVPQNLSASRPQDRQFILSSKKLLLSDSGFYLCAWVRGLAGGQETQYFGPGTRLLVL.